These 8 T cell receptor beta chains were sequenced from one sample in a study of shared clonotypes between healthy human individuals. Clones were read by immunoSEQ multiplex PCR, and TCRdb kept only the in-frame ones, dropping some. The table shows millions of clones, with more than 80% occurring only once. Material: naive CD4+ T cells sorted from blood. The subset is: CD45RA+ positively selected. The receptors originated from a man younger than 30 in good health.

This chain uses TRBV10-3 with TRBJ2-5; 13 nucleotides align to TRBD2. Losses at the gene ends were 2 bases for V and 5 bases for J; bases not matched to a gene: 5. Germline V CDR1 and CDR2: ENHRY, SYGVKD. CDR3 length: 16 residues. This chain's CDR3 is CAISETSGGAWETQYF. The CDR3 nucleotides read TGTGCCATCAGTGAGACTAGCGGGGGGGCCTGGGAGACCCAGTACTTC.

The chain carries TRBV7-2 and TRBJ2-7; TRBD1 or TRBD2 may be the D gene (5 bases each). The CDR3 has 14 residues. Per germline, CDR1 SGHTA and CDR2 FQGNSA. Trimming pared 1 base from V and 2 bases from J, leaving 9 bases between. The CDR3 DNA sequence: TGTGCCAGCAGCTTAGTCTGGGGGACCTACGAGCAGTACTTC. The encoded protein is CASSLVWGTYEQYF.

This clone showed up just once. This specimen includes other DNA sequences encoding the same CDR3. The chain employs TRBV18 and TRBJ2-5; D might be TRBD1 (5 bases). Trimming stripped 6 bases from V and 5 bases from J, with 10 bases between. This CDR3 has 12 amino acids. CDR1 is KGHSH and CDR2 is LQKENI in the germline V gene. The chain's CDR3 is CASSPKGETQYF. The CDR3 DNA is TGTGCCAGCTCCCCTAAGGGGGAGACCCAGTACTTC. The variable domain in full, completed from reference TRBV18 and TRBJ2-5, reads NAGVMQNPRHLVRRRGQEARLRCSPMKGHSHVYWYRQLPEEGLKFMVYLQKENIIDESGMPKERFSAEFPKEGPSILRIQQVVRGDSAAYFCASSPKGETQYFGPGTRLLVL.

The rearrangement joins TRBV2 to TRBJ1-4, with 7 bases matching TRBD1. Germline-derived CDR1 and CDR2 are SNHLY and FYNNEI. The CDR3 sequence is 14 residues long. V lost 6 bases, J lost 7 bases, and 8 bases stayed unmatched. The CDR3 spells CASSLTGLGEKLFF. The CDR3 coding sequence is TGTGCCAGCAGCCTGACAGGGTTAGGTGAAAAACTGTTTTTT.

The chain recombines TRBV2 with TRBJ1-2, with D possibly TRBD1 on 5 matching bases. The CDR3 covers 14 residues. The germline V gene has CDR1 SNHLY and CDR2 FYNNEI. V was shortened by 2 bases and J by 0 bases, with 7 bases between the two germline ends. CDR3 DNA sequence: TGTGCCAGCAGTGAACAGGGAGCTAACTATGGCTACACCTTC. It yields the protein CASSEQGANYGYTF.

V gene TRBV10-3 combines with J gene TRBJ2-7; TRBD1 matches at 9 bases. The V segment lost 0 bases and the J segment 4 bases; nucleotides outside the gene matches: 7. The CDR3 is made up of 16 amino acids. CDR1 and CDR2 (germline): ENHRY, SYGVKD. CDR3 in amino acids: CAISESPPGTGYEQYF. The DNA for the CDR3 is TGTGCCATCAGTGAGTCCCCACCCGGGACAGGGTACGAGCAGTACTTC.

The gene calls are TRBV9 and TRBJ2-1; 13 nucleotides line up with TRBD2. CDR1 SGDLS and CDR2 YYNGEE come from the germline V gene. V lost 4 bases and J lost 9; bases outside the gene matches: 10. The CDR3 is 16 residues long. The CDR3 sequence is CASSPYSGTSGTEQFF. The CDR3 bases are TGTGCCAGCAGCCCCTACTCCGGGACTAGCGGGACTGAGCAGTTCTTC.

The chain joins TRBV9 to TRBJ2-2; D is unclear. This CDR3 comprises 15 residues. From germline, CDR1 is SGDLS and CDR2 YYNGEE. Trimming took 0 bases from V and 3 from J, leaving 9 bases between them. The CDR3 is CASSVEAVYTGELFF. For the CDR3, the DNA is TGTGCCAGCAGCGTAGAGGCGGTTTACACCGGGGAGCTGTTTTTT.